This T cell receptor (beta chain) was profiled in a study of beta chain features in type 1 diabetes. This clone occurred a few times. Of the isolated RNA, all was reverse transcribed, and so the sequenced material was expressed TCRB transcripts. The repertoire was sequenced with immunoSEQ multiplex PCR; TCRdb's copy has only in-frame clones and lacks some. The sample records about 360,000 clones, around an eighth being singletons. Germline assignment: CDR1 ENHRY and CDR2 SYGVKD. V shed 5 bases, J shed 3 bases, and the junction held 3 bases outside the gene matches. The CDR3 sequence is 13 residues long.

The chain joins TRBV10-3 to TRBJ1-1; 7 bases fit TRBD1. The receptor was derived from a man younger than 30 in good health. The sequencing sample was made of naive CD4+ T cells from blood. The CDR3 loop reads CAISTGDYTEAFF. In nucleotides, the CDR3 is TGTGCCATCAGTACAGGGGATTACACTGAAGCTTTCTTT.